Described below is a single TCR beta chain sequence and its context. This clone was observed a few times. Its antigen is not yet known. No clone much larger than this one lies a single base away; base qualities are absent. This sample stems from a study of cytomegalovirus exposure and HLA in healthy donors (dated by TCRdb to 2017 to 2019). Concerning the study at large: According to an earlier analysis of 450 to 650 of the donors, 150 million to 200 million T cells yielded over 90 million unique TCR beta sequences and less than 300 Gb of sequence data. Approximately 300 gigabases of sequencing data and approximately 92 million unique TCR sequences made up an early release that covered under 750 HLA-typed donors. Among the approximately 400 genotyped donors, around 81% belonged to the genetic ancestry cluster associated with self-reported Caucasian donors. The study aimed to test whether cataloging public T cell receptors could reveal signatures of past pathogen exposure. The study profiled the T cell repertoires of about 640 subjects by immunosequencing and related them to cytomegalovirus serostatus. In addition to the first cohort of 666 subjects, a separate validation cohort of 130 or so different subjects was used. To predict cytomegalovirus infection status, the study brought together high-throughput TCR immunosequencing, statistical association of individual TCRs with disease status, and machine learning. To study patterns of TCR occurrence, a later analysis re-analyzed previously published TCR beta repertoires from 666 donors and added high-resolution HLA genotyping. Rather than drawing on any new phenotypic data, the later analysis identified candidate immune exposures from TCR beta sequences and the way those sequences occurred across donors. To decide whether each TCR beta V gene segment behaved as functional or pseudogenic, an earlier analysis of some 540 of the donors relied on high-throughput TCR beta sequencing. Donor age, sex, ethnicity and CMV serostatus were compiled alongside the repertoire data. A later genetic analysis took genome-wide SNP genotypes for about three fifths of the roughly 670 donors and used that subset as a discovery cohort. All discovery cohort repertoires had been generated using a single sequencing platform. HLA typing covered class I and class II loci at four-digit resolution. Typing coverage differed by locus: A, B, C, DRB1 and DQB1 were typed in roughly 629-630 donors, DQA1 in around 500, DPA1 in approximately 610, and DPB1 in roughly 470. Four or five DR-DQ haplotypes were handled as single units for association and clustering because linkage in the cohort was strong. Across 398 genotyped donors of the cohort, an average of roughly 230,000 unique TCR beta nucleotide sequences per donor were sequenced, and roughly a sixth of those sequences were non-productive. Study-level results and caveats: Cytomegalovirus status was reported to be diagnosed by the classifier with high specificity and sensitivity in both the original and validation cohorts. Roughly uniform sequencing depth across donors was assumed in presence/absence analyses, although this assumption may not hold. Because HLA typing was missing for some donors at each locus, association tests included only the typed subset. According to a later genetic analysis, donors in an Asian-associated ancestry cluster had fewer N-insertions in productive TCRs than the approximately 650-donor mean. In vitro tests confirmed that a few of the cytomegalovirus-associated TCR beta chains recognize cytomegalovirus antigens. The authors suggested that the approach could potentially be extended to other disease states and immunological phenotypes. Immune exposure information for the cohort was limited to CMV serostatus. In a later analysis, TCR association rates were found to vary across HLA loci, with the most associated TCRs seen for DRB1 alleles and the fewest for HLA-C alleles. Linkage disequilibrium might explain the correlated functional status among segregating V segments, but an unknown experimental factor could not be ruled out. In a later analysis, around 17,000 TCR beta sequences were associated with specific HLA alleles at a false discovery rate of 0.05. A total of 150 to 200 TCR beta chains were listed by the study as associated with cytomegalovirus. Because counts were too low, roughly 17 rarely observed V segments, including chromosome 9 orphons, were left out of the earlier analysis of 500 to 650 of the donors. According to a later analysis, most CMV-associated TCR beta chains appeared to be HLA-restricted, and the HLA associations seemed to be driven largely by CMV exposure. In an earlier analysis of several hundred of the donors, most TCR beta V segments were observed in productive rearrangements about 87% or about 30% of the time, broadly matching IMGT annotations. Several of the top co-occurrence clusters appeared to be linked to parvovirus B19, influenza, CMV and Epstein-Barr virus, according to a later analysis. Because the 87-base-pair reads could not distinguish some IMGT-functional V segments, including TRBV6-2 and TRBV6-3, those segments were excluded. Strong co-occurrence of HLA alleles, especially DR and DQ, made assigning TCR associations to individual alleles difficult. This cohort had only TCR beta chains sequenced, and the lack of alpha or paired-chain data limited which features could be detected. A cluster of highly shared sequence variants was judged likely to be a technical artifact of the sequencing pipeline. In a later genetic analysis, a missense DCLRE1C variant was associated with V-gene and J-gene trimming of TCR beta chains, and the association was replicated in an independent cohort. A later analysis found that HLA-associated TCR beta chains were more clonally expanded and had lower generation probabilities than equally common non-associated chains. A further reported finding was that TCR beta sequences accurately predicted the HLA-A and HLA-B alleles for most subjects in the first cohort. Most TCR sequences were observed very rarely across donors, whereas some public TCRs were present in many individuals.

The library was built by means of the immunoSEQ multiplex PCR assay. For the multiplex PCR, a mixture combining 60 forward primers for TCR Vbeta segments and 13 reverse primers for TCR Jbeta segments was used. Amplification of the CDR3 region of rearranged TCR beta genes was performed with a multiplex PCR assay on genomic DNA. The amplified TCR beta libraries were sequenced on the Illumina HiSeq System as 87-base-pair reads. On the study's bioinformatics: Across the 670 or so repertoires, a later analysis counted 60 million to 90 million unique TCR beta chains, around 11 million of which were shared by at least two donors. Raw reads were error-corrected and collapsed into unique sequences with a nearest-neighbor algorithm that merged closely related sequences to remove PCR and sequencing errors. CDR3 sequences were aligned to IMGT reference sequences to assign V, D and J gene segments. Each retained sequence needed at least a six-nucleotide match to both a V gene segment and a J gene segment. A rearrangement was called productive if the CDR3 had no stop codons and remained in frame with V and J, and every other rearrangement was called non-productive. CDR3 was defined according to IMGT convention as the region running from the second conserved V-encoded cysteine to the conserved J-encoded phenylalanine. In an earlier analysis of more than 550 of the donors, sequences lacking an unambiguous match to a single V gene segment were excluded. An earlier analysis of some 610 of the donors called V segments functional above 56.7% productive rearrangements and segregating when the between-donor standard deviation exceeded 5%. A statistical classification framework was built for diagnosing cytomegalovirus status from the catalog of TCR beta chain sequences. In a later analysis, V and J genes were assigned by comparing TCR nucleotide sequences against IMGT/GENE-DB human TR gene sequences. In a later analysis, CDR3 sequences and most-parsimonious VDJ recombination scenarios were assigned using the TCRdist pipeline. In a later analysis, each TCR beta chain was defined by its CDR3 amino acid sequence together with its V-gene family, and reads without a unique V-gene family were excluded. In a later analysis, 450 to 600 highly shared, low-generation-probability nucleotide sequences were removed to address suspected cross-contamination and a sequencing artifact. A later analysis calculated a clonal expansion index for each public chain from normalized within-repertoire ranks of inferred template counts. In a later analysis, generation probabilities were computed with a VDJ recombination model fitted to out-of-frame rearrangements, and the resulting probabilities were checked against IGoR. In a later analysis, TCR-TCR, TCR-HLA and TCR-CMV co-occurrence was scored with hypergeometric tests, and a repertoire-size bias correction was applied to TCR pairs. In a later analysis, false discovery rates were estimated by permuting HLA or CMV assignments 20 times. A later analysis grouped co-occurring TCRs with DBSCAN, adding TCRdist sequence similarity when clustering within HLA-allele-positive subsets. For co-occurrence clustering, repertoires with fewer than 30,000 or more than 120,000 public chains were excluded, along with roughly 5 repertoires with anomalous nucleotide sharing. TCRdb stores this immuneACCESS table with in-frame sequences only. Part of the clones is absent; in the studies checked, under half of the shortfall reflects unresolved V genes, and no reason is known for the rest. That table gives V, J and clone size, and the DNA gave D and trimming. Counted in this sample were around 150,000 clones; around 63% of them appeared once. The ten most abundant clones make up 1.6% of the sample.

The germline V gene supplies CDR1 SGHTS and CDR2 YDEGEE. Spanning cysteine to phenylalanine, the CDR3 consists of 13 amino acids. The entry retains the CDR3 DNA only, 39 bases that are in frame from base 1. The junction carries 11 bases between V and J, which are trimmed by 2 bases and 8 bases respectively. The cohort comprised 666 healthy bone marrow donors. At the time of sampling, all cohort members were nominally healthy, though unrecorded immune exposures were likely present. Of the approximately 610 cohort members, roughly 300 had positive CMV serostatus and 350 to 450 had negative CMV serostatus, and CMV serostatus was not recorded for the donor. A peripheral blood sample was collected from each donor, and TCR beta sequencing was performed on peripheral blood mononuclear cells. Genomic DNA was extracted from the blood cell samples with the Qiagen DNeasy Blood Extraction Kit.

This clonotype was sampled from a human donor in good health. The sequenced sample consisted of PBMCs. The sequence links TRBV5-8 to TRBJ2-1; no confident D gene assignment can be made. The bases read TGTGCCAGCAGCTTTGGGCTGGGTTATGAGCAGTTCTTC. Its protein is CASSFGLGYEQFF.